A selection of T cell receptor beta chains follows, all from one sample in a study of blood T cell repertoires in COVID-19. Only in-frame clones appear in the TCRdb table, and some are missing; sequencing was by immunoSEQ multiplex PCR. The profile shows approximately 40,000 clones, around nine tenths of them singletons. The sample comprised peripheral blood. All receptors come from a human donor in a cohort sampled during active COVID-19. CDR3s include the opening cysteine and the closing phenylalanine or tryptophan. Not every row has a clone size; where given, it reads once, few, many or a size class.

clone size,CDR3 length,J gene,V gene,CDR3 protein
NA,15,TRBJ1-6,TRBV6-5,CASGGRKFSNSPLHF
NA,18,TRBJ2-5,TRBV11-2,CASSQGRLAGGPRETQYF
NA,12,TRBJ1-2,TRBV19,CASAGPKYGYTF
NA,16,TRBJ2-1,TRBV19,CASSALGGSSYNEQFF
NA,15,TRBJ2-1,TRBV28,CASSPRLAPYNEQFF
NA,18,TRBJ2-6,TRBV4-2,CASSLREGANSGANVLTF
few,16,TRBJ2-1,TRBV5-4,CASSLGGTGAANEQFF
NA,17,TRBJ2-2,TRBV4-1,CASSQHTSGGATGELFF
NA,16,TRBJ1-1,TRBV7-9,CASSPGTGAFNTEAFF
NA,13,TRBJ2-7,TRBV6-1,CASSEGTYQQQYF
NA,16,TRBJ1-3,TRBV5-1,CASSLPAGTGGNTIYF
NA,14,TRBJ2-7,TRBV30,CAWNLGGLAYEQYF
NA,15,TRBJ2-5,TRBV7-9,CASSASGGFQETQYF
NA,15,TRBJ1-1,TRBV5-5,CASRSQGTGNTEAFF
NA,13,TRBJ2-7,TRBV7-9,CASSIDSAYEQYF
NA,13,TRBJ2-7,TRBV7-6,CASSLTGDGEQYF
NA,13,TRBJ1-1,TRBV18,CASSPGPWGEAFF
NA,13,TRBJ2-7,TRBV19,CASSIDLPYEQYF
NA,18,TRBJ2-3,TRBV19,CASSIRVGGGGATDTQYF
NA,15,TRBJ2-1,TRBV6-5,CASSPTSGSYNEQFF
NA,13,TRBJ1-1,TRBV6-2/TRBV6-3,CASSYGGDTEAFF
NA,15,TRBJ1-5,TRBV6-5,CASSYSGGGNQPQHF
few,15,TRBJ1-6,TRBV3-1/TRBV3-2,CASSQEFFARTPLHF